These T cell receptor beta chains were read from a single sample in a study of T cells after yellow fever vaccination. TCRdb redid the calling of the 5' RACE reads with MiXCR, one entry per CDR3 protein. The sample lists about 370,000 distinct CDR3 sequences, around 10% seen once, with 18% in the top ten. The specimen comprised PBMCs, sampled on the day of the first yellow fever vaccination. Receptors originate from a man younger than 35 who received the YFV17D yellow fever vaccine. Both conserved end residues are part of each CDR3. The D gene is left open where the match is weak. Only some rows state a clone size, as once, few, many or a class for expanded clones.

TRBV18	NA	TRBJ2-5	NA	13	TGTGCCAGCTCACCTAGGGAGGAAGAGACCCAGTACTTC	CASSPREEETQYF
TRBV11-1	TRBD2	TRBJ2-7	few	18	TGTGCCAGCAGCCCCGGACTAGCGGGGGCCTTAAGCTCCTACGAGCAGTACTTC	CASSPGLAGALSSYEQYF
TRBV15	NA	TRBJ2-5	NA	12	TGTGCCACCAGCGCAGGAAGGGAGACCCAGTACTTC	CATSAGRETQYF
TRBV27	NA	TRBJ2-1	few	13	TGTGCCAGCAGTTTCCCTCCAGGCGGGGAGCAGTTCTTC	CASSFPPGGEQFF
TRBV7-9	NA	TRBJ2-7	NA	14	TGTGCCAGCAGCCCCGGGTCTCTCTCCTACGAGCAGTACTTC	CASSPGSLSYEQYF
TRBV5-1	TRBD2	TRBJ2-1	NA	14	TGCGCCAGCAGCTCCCTAGCGGGGAGGAATGAGCAGTTCTTC	CASSSLAGRNEQFF
TRBV6-2/TRBV6-3	NA	TRBJ2-1	NA	13	TGTGCCAGCAGTTACAGGACAGAGAATGAGCAGTTCTTC	CASSYRTENEQFF
TRBV7-2	NA	TRBJ1-3	NA	13	TGTGCCAGCAGCTCCCAGGGGGGAAACACCATATATTTT	CASSSQGGNTIYF
TRBV7-9	NA	TRBJ2-5	few	14	TGTGCCAGCAGCCTCCGGGACACGCAAGAGACCCAGTACTTC	CASSLRDTQETQYF
TRBV5-5	NA	TRBJ1-5	NA	17	TGTGCCAGCAGCTTTCGGGGAGGGGACGGGGTTAATCAGCCCCAGCATTTT	CASSFRGGDGVNQPQHF
TRBV5-4	NA	TRBJ1-2	few	15	TGTGCCAGCAGCTGGGCCGGGACGGTCATCAATGGCTACACCTTC	CASSWAGTVINGYTF
TRBV7-9	TRBD1	TRBJ2-4	NA	14	TGTGCCAGCAGTTTCTCAGGGGGTTGGAACATTCAGTACTTC	CASSFSGGWNIQYF
TRBV18	NA	TRBJ2-1	NA	14	TGTGCCAGCTCAGATCCTCAGGGGAGGGATGAGCAGTTCTTC	CASSDPQGRDEQFF
TRBV3-1	TRBD1	TRBJ2-6	NA	21	TGTGCCAGCAGCCGACTCCCCGGGATTGGGACAGGGATGTCTGGGGCCAACGTCCTGACTTTC	CASSRLPGIGTGMSGANVLTF
TRBV7-2	NA	TRBJ1-2	many	13	TGTGCCAGCAGCTTATCCGGAGACTATGGCTACACCTTC	CASSLSGDYGYTF
TRBV5-1	NA	TRBJ2-4	NA	11	TGCGCCAGCAAGAACCAAAACATTCAGTACTTC	CASKNQNIQYF
TRBV6-2/TRBV6-3	NA	TRBJ2-3	NA	14	TGTGCCAGCAACCTCCGGGTTCGCCCGGATACGCAGTATTTT	CASNLRVRPDTQYF
TRBV7-3	NA	TRBJ1-2	few	17	TGTGCCAGCAGCACGCCCGCTTCCGGGAGTAAGGACTATGGCTACACCTTC	CASSTPASGSKDYGYTF
TRBV5-1	TRBD1	TRBJ2-1	NA	17	TGCGCCAGCAGCTACCGATCTACAGGGGCCCCCTACAATGAGCAGTTCTTC	CASSYRSTGAPYNEQFF
TRBV5-4	NA	TRBJ2-2	NA	16	TGTGCCAGTTCAGGAAACAGGAAAAAAAACACCGGGGAGCTGTTTTTT	CASSGNRKKNTGELFF
TRBV6-1	NA	TRBJ1-1	few	15	TGTGCCAGCAGCACAAAGACCCTTCTCACGACTGAAGCTTTCTTT	CASSTKTLLTTEAFF
TRBV4-3	NA	TRBJ2-2	NA	17	TGCGCCAGCAGCCAAGCGGGTGCGCGGGGGAACACCGGGGAGCTGTTTTTT	CASSQAGARGNTGELFF
TRBV6-1	NA	TRBJ1-1	NA	14	TGTGCCAGCAGCCCAGGGGCCAGGAACACTGAAGCTTTCTTT	CASSPGARNTEAFF
TRBV4-1	NA	TRBJ1-4	many	13	TGCGCCAGCAGCCAGGGTCCGCTGGAAAAACTGTTTTTT	CASSQGPLEKLFF
TRBV7-3	NA	TRBJ2-2	NA	14	TGTGCCAGCAGCCGTTTAACTGACACCGGGGAGCTGTTTTTT	CASSRLTDTGELFF
TRBV7-2	NA	TRBJ2-1	many	14	TGTGCCAGCAGCTTAAGTTTCACTAACGCTGAGCAGTTCTTC	CASSLSFTNAEQFF
TRBV25-1	TRBD1	TRBJ2-3	few	15	TGTGCCAGCAGTGAATATGAGGGGGCCGGAGATACGCAGTATTTT	CASSEYEGAGDTQYF
TRBV27	NA	TRBJ2-2	few	15	TGTGCCAGCAGTTTACGGACGCCGAACACCGGGGAGCTGTTTTTT	CASSLRTPNTGELFF
TRBV12-3/TRBV12-4	TRBD2	TRBJ2-2	NA	17	TGTGCCAGCAGTTCCTCCGGGACTAACTCCCCGGCAAGGGAGCTGTTTTTT	CASSSSGTNSPARELFF
TRBV11-2	NA	TRBJ2-7	few	13	TGTGCCAGCAGCTTAGACGATCGGCGCGAGCAGTACTTC	CASSLDDRREQYF
TRBV5-1	NA	TRBJ2-3	few	15	TGCGCCAGCAGCTTGGGACAGGTCTACGGGGATACGCAGTATTTT	CASSLGQVYGDTQYF
TRBV6-5	NA	TRBJ2-5	few	14	TGTGCCAGCAGTTACTCGTCACCCGGCCCACCTCGGTACTTC	CASSYSSPGPPRYF
TRBV7-2	NA	TRBJ2-7	few	14	TGTGCCAGCAGCTTAGCGACGGGGGCTTCCGAGCAGTACTTC	CASSLATGASEQYF
TRBV5-1	NA	TRBJ2-5	many	12	TGCGCCAGCAGCTACGCAGGCGAGACCCAGTACTTC	CASSYAGETQYF
TRBV5-1	NA	TRBJ1-2	NA	14	TGCGCCAGCAGTTTTTCCACAGGCAACTATGGCTACACCTTC	CASSFSTGNYGYTF
TRBV20-1	NA	TRBJ2-3	NA	14	TGCAGTGCTAGAAATCCGGGGGCGTCAGATACGCAGTATTTT	CSARNPGASDTQYF
TRBV4-3	TRBD1	TRBJ2-5	few	14	TGCGCCAGCAGCAAAGGACAGGGCTGGGAGACCCAGTACTTC	CASSKGQGWETQYF
TRBV5-1	NA	TRBJ2-7	many	13	TGCGCCAGCAGCTTAACAGGGTTAGGCGAGCAGTACTTC	CASSLTGLGEQYF
TRBV28	NA	TRBJ1-2	few	14	TGTGCCAGCAGATTTTATACAGGGTACTATGGCTACACCTTC	CASRFYTGYYGYTF
TRBV7-9	NA	TRBJ1-1	NA	14	TGTGCCAGCTTTCAGGGGCAGGGGAACACTGAAGCTTTCTTT	CASFQGQGNTEAFF
TRBV27	NA	TRBJ2-1	few	17	TGTGCCAGCACCCCCTTTGCGGGGTCCGCCTCCTACAATGAGCAGTTCTTC	CASTPFAGSASYNEQFF
TRBV20-1	NA	TRBJ2-5	few	12	TGCAGTGCCCGGGGGCCAGAAAGGCCCCAGTACTTC	CSARGPERPQYF
TRBV4-2	NA	TRBJ2-3	NA	16	TGTGCCAGCAGCCAAGGGGCGAGGGGGAATGCAGATACGCAGTATTTT	CASSQGARGNADTQYF
TRBV7-9	TRBD1	TRBJ2-3	NA	15	TGTGCCAGCAGCTTAGATAGAACAGGGGCCCGCACGCAGTATTTT	CASSLDRTGARTQYF
TRBV6-1	NA	TRBJ1-1	few	16	TGTGCCAGCAGTGAAGCCCCGGGGGGGGGTTGGACTGAAGCTTTCTTT	CASSEAPGGGWTEAFF
TRBV6-6	NA	TRBJ1-5	once	13	TGTGCCAGCCGGACGTTCGAGCATCAGCCCCAGCATTTT	CASRTFEHQPQHF